The next 32 T cell receptor beta chains were all read from a single sample in a study of beta chain features in type 1 diabetes. The isolated RNA, all of it, was reverse transcribed, so expressed TCRB transcripts were what got sequenced. Libraries were prepared by immunoSEQ multiplex PCR; TCRdb keeps only in-frame clonotypes and omits some of them. The sample consists of 350,000 to 450,000 clones, over 11% of them appearing once. Input material: naive CD4+ T cells from blood. Every receptor here comes from a man aged 30 to 45 in good health.

The CDR3, as DNA: TGTGCCAGCGCGAGCGGAGCGGGGTCAGATACGCAGTATTTT. Translated: CASASGAGSDTQYF. This chain uses TRBV7-3 with TRBJ2-3; TRBD2 agrees at 7 bases. This CDR3 has 14 amino acids. J gave up 4 bases and V 8 bases, and 9 bases lay outside the gene matches. Germline loops: CDR1 SGHTA, CDR2 FQGTGA.

This clone has a handful of counts. This chain links TRBV7-9 with TRBJ2-7; D not certain. The ends were cut back, 5 bases at V and 3 bases at J, with 8 bases in the middle. CDR1 is SEHNR, CDR2 FQNEAQ, per germline (reference sequence). This CDR3 spans 12 amino acids. CDR3 nucleotides: TGTGCCAGCAGCGAATCGGGCTACGAGCAGTACTTC. Encoded protein: CASSESGYEQYF.

This CDR3 is CASSWGLRTDTQYF. The CDR3 nucleotides read TGCGCCAGCAGCTGGGGCCTACGCACAGATACGCAGTATTTT. The chain joins TRBV5-1 to TRBJ2-3, with D perhaps TRBD1 (5 bases). The germline gives CDR1 SGHRS, CDR2 YFSETQ. The CDR3 is 14 amino acids. Trimming cost V 3 bases and J 1 base, with 9 bases left between them.

This rearrangement joins TRBV9 to TRBJ2-2; D uncertain. Germline assignment: CDR1 SGDLS and CDR2 YYNGEE. The CDR3 is made up of 12 amino acids. V was trimmed by 4 bases and J by 4 bases, leaving 5 bases between them. The CDR3 spells CASSTSTGELFF. Written as DNA, the CDR3 is TGTGCCAGCAGCACGAGCACCGGGGAGCTGTTTTTT. Full variable domain (outside the CDR3, taken from reference TRBV9 and TRBJ2-2): DSGVTQTPKHLITATGQRVTLRCSPRSGDLSVYWYQQSLDQGLQFLIQYYNGEERAKGNILERFSAQQFPDLHSELNLSSLELGDSALYFCASSTSTGELFFGEGSRLTVL.

This rearrangement joins TRBV11-2 to TRBJ2-3, with D tentatively TRBD1 (5 bases). Trimming took 6 bases from V and 6 from J, leaving 7 bases between them. CDR1 is SGHAT and CDR2 is FQNNGV in the germline V gene. The CDR3 is 11 residues long. The chain's CDR3 is CASRHRDTQYF. CDR3 DNA: TGTGCCAGCAGGCACAGGGATACGCAGTATTTT.

J is TRBJ2-7 and V is TRBV7-2; 9 nucleotides match TRBD1. Trimming cost V 6 bases and J 4 bases; bases outside gene matches: 7. Looked up from germline, CDR1 is SGHTA and CDR2 is FQGNSA. The CDR3 is 14 residues long. The CDR3 region has the DNA TGTGCCAGCAGTCCCGGGACAGGGTCGTACGAGCAGTACTTC. The encoded protein is CASSPGTGSYEQYF.

The chain uses TRBV11-1 and TRBJ2-1; TRBD2 matches 11 bases. Trimming removed 4 bases from V and 8 bases from J; junction bases left unmatched: 7. Per the germline V gene, CDR1 is SGHAT and CDR2 is FQDESV (reference sequence). CDR3 length: 15 amino acids. CDR3: CASSSNPLAGDEQFF. CDR3 coding DNA: TGTGCCAGCAGCTCGAACCCACTAGCGGGAGATGAGCAGTTCTTC.

This chain joins TRBV7-6 and TRBJ2-1; 10 nucleotides match TRBD2. The junction had 6 bases not matched to a gene; V was cut back by 1 base and J by 6 bases. The CDR3 extends over 16 amino acids. Germline-derived CDR1 and CDR2 are SGHVS and FNYEAQ. DNA of the CDR3: TGTGCCAGCAGCTTAGTCGTGGGACTAGCGATCAATGAGCAGTTCTTC. Protein product: CASSLVVGLAINEQFF.

This clone was detected only a few times. The J gene is TRBJ1-4, the V gene TRBV18; D uncertain. Germline V gives CDR1 KGHSH, CDR2 LQKENI. The CDR3 covers 14 residues. V was trimmed by 1 base and J by 0 bases, leaving 3 bases between them. CDR3 nucleotide sequence: TGTGCCAGCTCACCACGAGCAACTAATGAAAAACTGTTTTTT. The encoded protein is CASSPRATNEKLFF.

This clone occurred a few times. V is TRBV9 and J is TRBJ2-7; either TRBD1 or TRBD2 may fit D (5 bases each). V dropped 2 bases and J dropped 2 bases, with 14 bases sitting between them. The germline gives CDR1 SGDLS, CDR2 YYNGEE. This CDR3 is built from 15 residues. The CDR3 nucleotides read TGTGCCAGCAGCGTGCCCCGGGACGGGACCTACGAGCAGTACGTC. Translation gives CASSVPRDGTYEQYV.

The genes are TRBV7-2 and TRBJ2-7; D is unclear. The germline V and J ends were trimmed by 5 bases and 3 bases, with 2 bases remaining between them. There are 10 residues in the CDR3. Germline CDR1 and CDR2: SGHTA and FQGNSA. This CDR3 is CASSGYEQYF. The CDR3 bases are TGTGCCAGCAGCGGCTACGAGCAGTACTTC.

A few counts support this clone. The rearrangement uses TRBV7-2 and TRBJ2-1, with D perhaps TRBD1 or TRBD2 (5 bases each). V was clipped by 6 bases and J by 7 bases, with 19 bases between them. Germline loops: CDR1 SGHTA, CDR2 FQGNSA. CDR3 size: 15 residues. CDR3 DNA sequence: TGTGCCAGCAGTACCTCGGGGCCCGGGTGGAATGAGCAGTTCTTC. Protein sequence: CASSTSGPGWNEQFF.

Only a few counts were recorded for this clone. The V gene is TRBV4-2, the J gene TRBJ2-3; 13 bases agree with TRBD2. CDR1 is LGHNA and CDR2 is YNFKEQ in the germline V gene. The V and J ends lost 1 base and 2 bases, in that order; junction bases with no gene match: 9. This CDR3 contains 19 residues. DNA for the CDR3: TGTGCCAGCAGCCAAGGGACTAGCGGGAGTGAGCGCCTCACAGATACGCAGTATTTT. Protein product: CASSQGTSGSERLTDTQYF.

This clone was seen just once. The chain is built from TRBV11-3 and TRBJ2-3; D may match TRBD1 or TRBD2 (5 bases each). CDR3 size: 16 residues. CDR1 and CDR2 from the germline V gene are SGHNT and YENEEA. V lost 4 bases and J 5 bases, leaving 19 bases between the germline ends. CDR3 loop: CASSSGTSRGGDTQYF. CDR3 nucleotide sequence: TGTGCCAGCAGCTCAGGGACGAGCCGCGGTGGAGATACGCAGTATTTT.

As to this clone: This same CDR3 is encoded by further DNA sequences in the sample. The CDR3 coding sequence is TGTGCCTGGAGTGGGTACACTGAAGCTTTCTTT. This gives the protein CAWSGYTEAFF. The V gene is TRBV30, the J gene TRBJ1-1; no clear D gene. The germline V gene encodes CDR1 GTSNPN and CDR2 SVGIG (reference sequence). CDR3 length equals 11 residues. Between the trimmed V and J ends, which lost 1 base and 3 bases, there was a span of 3 bases.

The V gene is TRBV7-3, the J gene TRBJ2-4; the D gene is possibly TRBD2 (5 bases). The germline gives CDR1 SGHTA, CDR2 FQGTGA. The V end was cut by 0 bases, the J end by 6 bases, with 21 bases between. The CDR3 length is 18 residues. The CDR3 DNA reads TGTGCCAGCAGCTTAACTCAACGGGCTTTGGAGGTCCGAAACATTCAGTACTTC. Its protein is CASSLTQRALEVRNIQYF.

This clone was counted between two and nine times. V usage is TRBV4-3 and J usage is TRBJ2-1; D is perhaps TRBD1 or TRBD2 (5 bases each). The CDR3 has 15 residues. V shed 0 bases and J shed 5 bases, with 11 bases lying between them. CDR1 is LGHNA, CDR2 YSLEER, per germline. The CDR3 DNA reads TGCGCCAGCAGCCAAGAGGGGGTGGACGACAATGAGCAGTTCTTC. Amino acids: CASSQEGVDDNEQFF.

In this sample, this clone turned up a few times. The chain couples TRBV15 to TRBJ1-1; D remains unclear. The CDR3 loop spans 14 amino acids. Trimming removed 3 bases at V and 3 bases at J, with 11 bases between. Germline V gene lookup returns CDR1 LNHNV and CDR2 YYDKDF (reference sequence). The CDR3 here is CATSRGWRDTEAFF. In nucleotides, the CDR3 is TGTGCCACCAGCAGGGGATGGCGGGACACTGAAGCTTTCTTT.

The CDR3 nucleotides are TGTGCCACCAGCCCCCGACTAGCGACCCAAGAGACCCAGTACTTC. This codes for CATSPRLATQETQYF. The genes are TRBV15 and TRBJ2-5; TRBD2 matches 8 bases. V shed 5 bases, J shed 1 base, and the junction held 6 bases outside the gene matches. Per the germline V gene, CDR1 is LNHNV and CDR2 is YYDKDF (reference sequence). The CDR3 has 15 residues.

The J gene is TRBJ2-3, the V gene TRBV7-2, with 7 bases fitting TRBD1. The ends lost 4 bases at V and 1 base at J; junction bases unmatched: 5. CDR1 and CDR2 (germline): SGHTA, FQGNSA. The CDR3 is 15 amino acids. The DNA of the CDR3 is TGTGCCAGCAGCTCCCGGGACAGCCGCACAGATACGCAGTATTTT. Residues: CASSSRDSRTDTQYF.

Only a few counts were recorded for this clone. V usage is TRBV2 and J usage is TRBJ1-6; no clear D. Trimming took off 4 bases at V and 16 bases at J, with 11 bases between the two ends. The germline gives CDR1 SNHLY, CDR2 FYNNEI. The CDR3 length is 11 residues. This CDR3 reads CASSVSSQLHF. The CDR3, as DNA: TGTGCCAGCAGTGTATCAAGCCAACTCCACTTT.

The rearrangement joins TRBV6-5 to TRBJ1-1; the D gene is possibly TRBD1 (6 bases). V was cut by 6 bases and J by 7 bases, with 15 bases left in between. This CDR3 has 13 amino acids. Germline CDR1 MNHEY, CDR2 SVGAGI. The CDR3 spells CASSPDRFREAFF. The CDR3 nucleotides read TGTGCCAGCAGCCCTGACAGGTTTCGTGAAGCTTTCTTT.

The CDR3 protein is CASSLGEKLFF. The CDR3 coding sequence is TGTGCCAGCAGTTTAGGTGAAAAACTGTTTTTT. The V and J genes are TRBV5-6 and TRBJ1-4; no reliable D call. The germline V and J ends were trimmed by 5 bases and 7 bases, with 6 bases remaining between them. Germline loops: CDR1 SGHDT, CDR2 YYEEEE. This CDR3 comprises 11 residues.

V and J are TRBV13 and TRBJ2-1; TRBD1 aligns across 9 bases. Trimming removed 5 bases from V and 3 bases from J; junction bases left unmatched: 14. CDR1 is PRHDT, CDR2 FYEKMQ, per germline (reference sequence). The CDR3 sequence is 18 residues long. The CDR3 loop is CASSIHLGTGLSYNEQFF. DNA for the CDR3: TGTGCCAGCAGCATTCACCTCGGGACAGGGCTGAGCTACAATGAGCAGTTCTTC.

The chain carries TRBV5-1 and TRBJ2-3; 11 bases fit TRBD2. CDR3 size: 16 residues. The V gene's germline CDR1 is SGHRS and CDR2 YFSETQ. V shed 4 bases, J shed 2 bases, and the junction held 6 bases outside the gene matches. The CDR3 DNA follows: TGCGCCAGCAGCCTCCTAGCGGGGGGTCCCACAGATACGCAGTATTTT. Translating it yields CASSLLAGGPTDTQYF.

This clone has just a few counts. The chain has TRBV7-9 and TRBJ2-3, with TRBD2 matching over 13 bases. Trimming took 1 base from V and 4 from J; bases not matched to a gene: 2. The CDR3 has 16 residues. Germline-derived CDR1 and CDR2 are SEHNR and FQNEAQ (reference sequence). DNA of the CDR3: TGTGCCAGCAGCTTAGGACTAGCGGGGGGCGCAGATACGCAGTATTTT. It specifies CASSLGLAGGADTQYF.

This clone turned up a few times. The chain is built from TRBV6-1 and TRBJ1-2; D remains unclear. CDR1 and CDR2 from the germline V gene are MNHNS and SASEGT. The CDR3 runs 12 residues. Trimming removed 6 bases at V and 1 base at J, with 6 bases between. CDR3 bases: TGTGCCAGCAGGACGCTTAACTATGGCTACACCTTC. Encoded protein: CASRTLNYGYTF.

In its sample, this clone was seen a few times. J is TRBJ1-2 and V is TRBV13; no clear D gene. The CDR3 is made up of 12 amino acids. The V end was cut by 5 bases, the J end by 2 bases, with 6 bases between. The germline gives CDR1 PRHDT, CDR2 FYEKMQ (reference sequence). The chain's CDR3 is CASSLRNYGYTF. DNA for the CDR3: TGTGCCAGCAGCCTCCGGAACTATGGCTACACCTTC.

In this sample, this clone turned up a few times. The rearrangement uses TRBV6-1 and TRBJ2-3; D not resolved. The CDR3 covers 15 residues. Trimming shortened V by 2 bases and J by 6 bases, and 15 bases separated the two germline ends. Germline V gives CDR1 MNHNS, CDR2 SASEGT. This CDR3 reads CASSEQLPRLDTQYF. CDR3 sequence (DNA): TGTGCCAGCAGTGAACAATTGCCTAGATTGGATACGCAGTATTTT.

This clone was seen a handful of times. The V call is TRBV27, the J call TRBJ2-7; 11 bases align to TRBD2. The V and J ends lost 3 bases and 2 bases, in that order; junction bases with no gene match: 9. The CDR3 loop spans 17 amino acids. The germline V gene has CDR1 MNHEY and CDR2 SMNVEV (reference sequence). The CDR3 DNA reads as TGTGCCAGCAGTTTCCGGGTAGCGGGAGGGAAGACCTACGAGCAGTACGTC. Protein sequence: CASSFRVAGGKTYEQYV.

The CDR3 protein is CAISDGGRTNIQYF. The CDR3 coding sequence is TGTGCCATCAGTGATGGGGGGCGGACAAACATTCAGTACTTC. V is TRBV10-3 and J is TRBJ2-4, with D perhaps assigned TRBD1 or TRBD2 (6 bases each). CDR1 and CDR2 (germline): ENHRY, SYGVKD. This CDR3 has 14 amino acids. V lost 3 bases and J 6 bases, leaving 12 bases between the germline ends.

In this sample, this clone turned up a few times. J is TRBJ2-1 and V is TRBV9; D not resolved. The CDR3 length is 15 residues. The V and J ends lost 0 bases and 4 bases respectively, with 11 bases between them. The V gene's germline CDR1 is SGDLS and CDR2 YYNGEE. This CDR3 is CASSVGGIGYNEQFF. The CDR3 DNA sequence: TGTGCCAGCAGCGTAGGTGGGATCGGGTACAATGAGCAGTTCTTC.